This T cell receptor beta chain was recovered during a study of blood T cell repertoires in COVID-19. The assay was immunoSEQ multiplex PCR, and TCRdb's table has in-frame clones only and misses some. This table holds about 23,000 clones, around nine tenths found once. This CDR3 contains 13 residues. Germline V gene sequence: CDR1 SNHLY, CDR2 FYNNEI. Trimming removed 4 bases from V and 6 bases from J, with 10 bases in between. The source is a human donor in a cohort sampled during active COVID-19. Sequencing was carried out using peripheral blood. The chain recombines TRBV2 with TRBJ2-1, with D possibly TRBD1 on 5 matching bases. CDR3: CASSGQGINEQFF. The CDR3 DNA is TGTGCCAGCAGTGGTCAGGGTATCAATGAGCAGTTCTTC.